A selection of T cell receptor beta chains follows, all from one sample in a study of T-cell memory formation after mild COVID-19. TCRdb independently ran MiXCR on the 5' RACE reads; one entry per CDR3 protein. The sample yields roughly 110,000 distinct CDR3 sequences, 9.5% to 15% seen once. The source material was PBMCs or a T cell subset sorted from them (not recorded which). These TCRs come from an adult woman who had mild COVID-19 (a few samples of this study predate the infection). Cell type and time point are not known. Both conserved end residues are part of each CDR3. D genes are given only for firm matches. Expanded clones get a size class; other rows say once, few or many, or leave the size out.

j_call cdr3_length clone_size d_call v_call cdr3_aa cdr3_nt
TRBJ2-1 16 few TRBD2 TRBV12-3/TRBV12-4 CASSWGSGAEVGEQFF TGTGCCAGCAGTTGGGGTAGCGGGGCCGAGGTGGGTGAGCAGTTCTTC
TRBJ2-3 16 NA NA TRBV20-1 CSARDFTGTHTDTQYF TGCAGTGCTAGGGATTTTACAGGGACCCACACAGATACGCAGTATTTT
TRBJ2-1 14 NA NA TRBV7-9 CASSFSLRYNEQFF TGTGCCAGCAGCTTTTCGTTACGGTACAATGAGCAGTTCTTC
TRBJ2-2 18 NA TRBD2 TRBV24-1 CATSDSPLAGGNTGELFF TGTGCCACCAGTGATTCTCCCCTGGCGGGAGGGAACACCGGGGAGCTGTTTTTT
TRBJ1-2 15 few NA TRBV7-9 CASSLALQGTYGYTF TGTGCCAGCAGCTTAGCGCTGCAGGGAACTTATGGCTACACCTTC
TRBJ2-1 14 NA NA TRBV12-3/TRBV12-4 CASSPHGGTGEQFF TGTGCCAGCAGTCCCCATGGGGGGACGGGTGAGCAGTTCTTC
TRBJ2-2 13 many NA TRBV29-1 CSVLTANTGELFF TGCAGCGTGTTAACCGCGAACACCGGGGAGCTGTTTTTT
TRBJ1-5 17 few NA TRBV12-3/TRBV12-4 CASSPLYNGYSNQPQHF TGTGCCAGCAGTCCGCTTTATAATGGGTATAGCAATCAGCCCCAGCATTTT
TRBJ2-2 15 few TRBD1 TRBV12-3/TRBV12-4 CASSFWDRGTGELFF TGTGCCAGCAGTTTTTGGGACAGGGGCACCGGGGAGCTGTTTTTT
TRBJ2-1 15 NA TRBD2 TRBV2 CASSETSGTYNEQFF TGTGCCAGCAGTGAGACTAGCGGAACCTACAATGAGCAGTTCTTC
TRBJ2-7 15 few NA TRBV9 CASSPRRDGSYEQYF TGTGCCAGCAGCCCAAGACGGGACGGCTCCTACGAGCAGTACTTC
TRBJ1-5 15 few NA TRBV15 CATSKPGNLNQPQHF TGTGCCACCAGCAAACCGGGAAACCTTAATCAGCCCCAGCATTTT
TRBJ2-1 14 many NA TRBV5-1 CASSSTAESLEQFF TGCGCCAGCAGCTCCACGGCCGAAAGCCTTGAGCAGTTCTTC
TRBJ2-1 15 NA NA TRBV24-1 CATSEGPPNYNEQFF TGTGCCACCAGTGAGGGACCGCCTAACTACAATGAGCAGTTCTTC
TRBJ2-1 13 NA NA TRBV15 CATSRTEYNEQFF TGTGCCACCAGCAGAACGGAATACAATGAGCAGTTCTTC
TRBJ2-7 15 medium-sized TRBD1 TRBV7-9 CASSSGTAFGDEQYF TGTGCCAGCAGCTCCGGGACAGCCTTTGGGGACGAGCAGTACTTC
TRBJ1-2 14 few NA TRBV12-3/TRBV12-4 CASSFPGQLYGYTF TGTGCCAGCAGTTTCCCTGGACAGCTTTATGGCTACACCTTC
TRBJ2-7 18 many NA TRBV4-3 CASSQDSTVTLGLYEQYF TGCGCCAGCAGCCAAGATTCAACGGTTACCCTCGGGCTCTACGAGCAGTACTTC
TRBJ2-7 13 NA NA TRBV20-1 CSARGGTFYEQYF TGCAGTGCTAGAGGGGGGACATTCTACGAGCAGTACTTC
TRBJ2-3 17 few TRBD2 TRBV5-1 CASSLELAGGATDTQYF TGCGCCAGCAGCTTGGAACTAGCGGGAGGCGCCACAGATACGCAGTATTTT
TRBJ2-1 15 NA NA TRBV5-6 CASSTMDRPEDEQFF TGTGCCAGCAGCACTATGGACAGACCGGAGGATGAGCAGTTCTTC
TRBJ2-7 17 NA NA TRBV4-2 CASSQDRGASGAYEQYF TGTGCCAGCAGCCAAGATCGGGGGGCTAGCGGAGCCTACGAGCAGTACTTC
TRBJ2-5 12 NA NA TRBV24-1 CATSDLLETQYF TGTGCCACCAGTGATTTGCTTGAGACCCAGTACTTC
TRBJ2-7 13 few NA TRBV7-2 CASSLPASYEQYF TGTGCCAGCAGCTTACCAGCCTCCTACGAGCAGTACTTC
TRBJ2-1 18 NA TRBD2 TRBV7-2 CASTRTTPGLAGENEQFF TGTGCCAGCACCCGAACAACCCCGGGACTAGCGGGAGAGAATGAGCAGTTCTTC
TRBJ2-2 16 NA TRBD2 TRBV7-8 CASSFGGGLNTGELFF TGTGCCAGCAGCTTCGGGGGGGGACTTAACACCGGGGAGCTGTTTTTT
TRBJ2-1 16 few TRBD2 TRBV2 CASSAQGLAGFNEQFF TGTGCCAGCAGCGCCCAAGGACTAGCGGGATTTAATGAGCAGTTCTTC
TRBJ2-5 15 few NA TRBV6-2/TRBV6-3 CASSYSIPSQETQYF TGTGCCAGCAGTTACTCTATACCCAGTCAAGAGACCCAGTACTTC
TRBJ2-2 17 few NA TRBV21-1 CASSRAAGGENTGELFF TGTGCCAGCAGCCGCGCGGCGGGGGGCGAGAACACCGGGGAGCTGTTTTTT
TRBJ2-3 11 NA NA TRBV9 CASSDTATQYF TGTGCCAGCAGTGATACCGCTACGCAGTATTTT
TRBJ1-5 14 few NA TRBV20-1 CSARTPDSNQPQHF TGCAGTGCACGAACACCAGATAGCAATCAGCCCCAGCATTTT
TRBJ2-1 16 few TRBD2 TRBV7-7 CASSRGLAGSYNEQFF TGTGCTAGCAGCCGGGGACTAGCGGGATCCTACAATGAGCAGTTCTTC
TRBJ2-3 15 NA NA TRBV30 CAWTGGGISTDTQYF TGTGCCTGGACCGGGGGAGGAATTAGCACAGATACGCAGTATTTT
TRBJ2-2 13 NA NA TRBV6-5 CASSYSVAGELFF TGTGCCAGCAGTTATTCGGTAGCCGGGGAGCTGTTTTTT
TRBJ2-7 12 few NA TRBV30 CAWSVAGYEQYF TGTGCCTGGAGTGTAGCCGGCTACGAGCAGTACTTC